This TCR beta chain originates from a study of control samples from healthy donors and cancer patients. The table came from immunoSEQ multiplex PCR; TCRdb's copy has only in-frame clones and leaves some out. The data show over 50,000 clones, 88% seen once. As concerns this clone: The sample has other DNA sequences that encode this CDR3 too.

V was trimmed by 3 bases and J by 5 bases, leaving 7 bases between them. CDR1 and CDR2 from the germline V gene are KGHSH and LQKENI. The CDR3 sequence is 12 residues long. What was sequenced was blood. The TCR sequence derives from a man aged 45 to 65 in good health. This chain uses TRBV18 with TRBJ1-1; D gene ambiguous. The CDR3 nucleotides are TGTGCCAGCTCACCCCGGGAGACTGAAGCTTTCTTT. It yields the protein CASSPRETEAFF.